This TCR beta chain was sequenced in a study of T cell changes during pregnancy in multiple sclerosis. The CDR3 consists of 15 residues. Losses at the gene ends were 4 bases for V and 1 base for J; bases not matched to a gene: 7. The germline CDR1 and CDR2 sequences are GTSNPN and SVGIG (reference sequence). Generated by immunoSEQ multiplex PCR, the TCRdb table keeps only in-frame clones and is missing some. This sample has tens of thousands of clones, with more than 85% found just once. The sequencing here drew on CD4+ T cells from peripheral blood mononuclear cells, taken in the second trimester of pregnancy. The chain combines TRBV30 with TRBJ1-5; 7 bases align to TRBD1. This TCR was sampled from a female donor in good health, enrolled as a control in a pregnancy study. The CDR3 here is CAWKEGAVSNQPQHF. For the CDR3, the DNA is TGTGCCTGGAAGGAGGGGGCAGTGAGCAATCAGCCCCAGCATTTT. The full variable domain, with the rest looked up from reference TRBV30 and TRBJ1-5, is SQTIHQWPATLVQPVGSPLSLECTVEGTSNPNLYWYRQAAGRGLQLLFYSVGIGQISSEVPQNLSASRPQDRQFILSSKKLLLSDSGFYLCAWKEGAVSNQPQHFGDGTRLSIL.